The 29 T cell receptor beta chains presented below share a single source sample, sequenced in a study of CD8+CD57+ T cells in acquired aplastic anemia. Profiling of TCR beta VDJ combinations and CDR3 sequences used genomic DNA as template. One entry per CDR3 protein, called by TCRdb with MiXCR from the reads. The sample yields roughly 150,000 distinct CDR3 sequences, roughly 48% seen once. Sequencing was done on a sample of sorted CD4+, CD8+, or CD8+CD57+ T cells (not recorded which) from PBMCs. These receptors came from a human donor in good health.

J is TRBJ2-7 and V is TRBV15; D unclear. CDR3 length equals 11 residues. With 1 base removed from V and 6 bases from J, the gap between germline ends came to 4 bases. Looked up from germline, CDR1 is LNHNV and CDR2 is YYDKDF (reference sequence). The CDR3 protein is CATSRVSEQYF. The CDR3 bases are TGTGCCACCAGCAGAGTTAGCGAGCAGTACTTC.

The chain carries TRBV5-1 and TRBJ1-2; no clear D gene. This CDR3 region has 16 residues. V lost 1 base and J lost 4, with 17 bases in between. CDR1 and CDR2 (germline): SGHRS, YFSETQ. The CDR3 sequence: CASSLRVDMRSYGYTF. DNA of the CDR3: TGCGCCAGCAGCTTGCGGGTAGACATGAGGAGCTATGGCTACACCTTC. Variable domain in full (rest from reference TRBV5-1 and TRBJ1-2): KAGVTQTPRYLIKTRGQQVTLSCSPISGHRSVSWYQQTPGQGLQFLFEYFSETQRNKGNFPGRFSGRQFSNSRSEMNVSTLELGDSALYLCASSLRVDMRSYGYTFGSGTRLTVV.

In its sample, this clonotype was seen a few times. The chain uses TRBV10-3 and TRBJ1-1; D is uncertain. Germline assignment: CDR1 ENHRY and CDR2 SYGVKD. V lost 2 bases, J lost 0 bases, and 1 base lay in between. The CDR3 loop spans 12 amino acids. CDR3 in DNA: TGTGCCATCAGTGAGCTGAACACTGAAGCTTTCTTT. Translating it yields CAISELNTEAFF.

This rearrangement joins TRBV24-1 to TRBJ2-2, with D tentatively TRBD2 (7 bases). V lost 0 bases, J lost 7 bases, and 14 bases lay in between. The V gene's germline CDR1 is KGHDR and CDR2 SFDVKD. CDR3 length: 16 amino acids. CDR3 coding DNA: TGTGCCACCAGTGATTTGGGCGGGGGCGAGGACGGGGAGCTGTTTTTT. Translated, it gives CATSDLGGGEDGELFF.

The chain recombines TRBV18 with TRBJ2-3; maybe TRBD2 (5 bases). Trimming removed 0 bases from V and 0 bases from J, with 19 bases in between. Germline assignment: CDR1 KGHSH and CDR2 LQKENI. The length of the CDR3 is 19 residues. In DNA, the CDR3 is TGTGCCAGCTCACCACCAGCCGGACTCGGCGGCGCTAGCACAGATACGCAGTATTTT. Protein sequence: CASSPPAGLGGASTDTQYF.

The chain employs TRBV4-2 and TRBJ2-1; maybe TRBD2 (6 bases). The germline gives CDR1 LGHNA, CDR2 YNFKEQ. Trimming removed 1 base from V and 3 bases from J, with 16 bases in between. The CDR3 totals 17 residues. CDR3 bases: TGTGCCAGCAGCCAAGTAGTGGGCCGGGGGTTCTACAATGAGCAGTTCTTC. It translates to CASSQVVGRGFYNEQFF.

This clonotype was counted only a few times. V and J are TRBV3-1 and TRBJ2-1, with 9 nucleotides matching TRBD2. Per germline, CDR1 LGHDT and CDR2 YNNKEL (reference sequence). J gave up 9 bases and V 1 base, and 4 bases lay outside the gene matches. The CDR3 contains 14 residues. The CDR3: CASSQARREGEQFF. CDR3 nucleotides: TGTGCCAGCAGCCAAGCGCGGCGGGAGGGTGAGCAGTTCTTC.

The rearrangement joins TRBV15 to TRBJ2-7, with D possibly called TRBD1 or TRBD2 (5 bases each). The length of the CDR3 is 14 residues. Germline CDR1 LNHNV, CDR2 YYDKDF (reference sequence). V gave up 1 base and J gave up 2 bases, with 9 bases separating them. The CDR3 sequence is CATSRGGVAYEQYF. In nucleotides, the CDR3 is TGTGCCACCAGCAGAGGAGGGGTTGCCTACGAGCAGTACTTC.

This chain joins TRBV20-1 and TRBJ2-3, with 9 bases aligning to TRBD2. The V gene end was trimmed by 4 bases and the J gene end by 2 bases; junction bases not matched to a gene: 1. The CDR3 is 13 residues long. Germline V gene data show CDR1 as DFQATT and CDR2 as SNEGSKA (reference sequence). CDR3 DNA sequence: TGCAGTGCTACTAGCGGGGACACAGATACGCAGTATTTT. Its protein is CSATSGDTDTQYF.

This clonotype was counted once. The chain joins TRBV13 to TRBJ1-4; tentative D call: TRBD1 (5 bases). Germline V gene data show CDR1 as PRHDT and CDR2 as FYEKMQ (reference sequence). V shed 6 bases and J shed 7 bases, with 12 bases lying between them. This CDR3 is built from 13 residues. The CDR3 region has the DNA TGTGCCAGCAGTCAGGTCGACAGTGAAAAACTGTTTTTT. Its translation is CASSQVDSEKLFF. Complete variable domain (other parts from reference TRBV13 and TRBJ1-4): AAGVIQSPRHLIKEKRETATLKCYPIPRHDTVYWYQQGPGQDPQFLISFYEKMQSDKGSIPDRFSAQQFSDYHSELNMSSLELGDSALYFCASSQVDSEKLFFGSGTQLSVL.

At least ten counts were recorded for this clonotype. The chain has TRBV6-5 and TRBJ2-7; perhaps TRBD1 as D (6 bases). CDR3 length: 15 residues. Germline V gene sequence: CDR1 MNHEY, CDR2 SVGAGI. The V end lost 4 bases, the J end lost 1 base, and 14 bases lay between the germline ends. The CDR3 nucleotides read TGTGCCAGCAGTTCGGACAGACTTCTTTCCTACGAGCAGTACTTC. It translates to CASSSDRLLSYEQYF.

The chain joins TRBV2 to TRBJ1-2; D is ambiguous. Per germline, CDR1 SNHLY and CDR2 FYNNEI. V gave up 3 bases and J gave up 1 base, with 9 bases separating them. This CDR3 is built from 14 residues. CDR3 sequence (DNA): TGTGCCAGCAGTGAGTGGCAGCTTAACTATGGCTACACCTTC. It is translated as CASSEWQLNYGYTF.

In regard to this clonotype: This may stem from a read error, because a much larger clone lies one nucleotide away. Given the absence of the conserved phenylalanine or tryptophan at the CDR3 end, a read error is likely. The chain links TRBV2 to TRBJ2-7, with 9 bases aligning to TRBD1. V was pared by 10 bases and J by 4 bases, with 11 bases of the junction left unmatched. The CDR3 runs 14 residues. Germline values: CDR1 SNHLY, CDR2 FYNNEI. The CDR3 sequence is CAIEAGQGSYEQYL. The CDR3 DNA sequence: TGTGCCATCGAGGCCGGACAGGGGTCTTACGAGCAGTACCTC.

The chain combines TRBV11-1 with TRBJ2-7; 10 nucleotides match TRBD2. Per the germline V gene, CDR1 is SGHAT and CDR2 is FQDESV (reference sequence). CDR3 length: 16 residues. The V segment lost 3 bases and the J segment 3 bases; nucleotides outside the gene matches: 8. The CDR3 DNA is TGTGCCAGCAGCTTGCACGGGACTAGCGCTTACTACGAGCAGTACTTC. Encoded protein: CASSLHGTSAYYEQYF.

The count of this clonotype is one. One base away lies a much larger clone, so this may be a sequencing read error. The chain is built from TRBV12-3 or TRBV12-4 and TRBJ2-1; a weak D match, TRBD1 (5 bases). CDR3 length equals 14 residues. CDR3: CASSTRQIYSEQFF. The CDR3 DNA sequence: TGTGCCAGCAGTACCCGACAGATCTACAGTGAGCAGTTCTTC.

V gene TRBV5-4 combines with J gene TRBJ2-5; TRBD2 agrees at 8 bases. Germline V lookup: CDR1 SGHNT, CDR2 YYREEE (reference sequence). With 1 base clipped from V and 1 base from J, the junction kept 3 bases outside the gene matches. This CDR3 comprises 15 residues. Here the CDR3 DNA reads TGTGCCAGCAGCTTGCGGGGGGGCCTCCAAGAGACCCAGTACTTC. Amino acids: CASSLRGGLQETQYF. The full variable domain, with the rest looked up from reference TRBV5-4 and TRBJ2-5, is ETGVTQSPTHLIKTRGQQVTLRCSSQSGHNTVSWYQQALGQGPQFIFQYYREEENGRGNFPPRFSGLQFPNYSSELNVNALELDDSALYLCASSLRGGLQETQYFGPGTRLLVL.

In its sample, this clonotype was seen many times. The CDR3 reads CSANTGDNYGYTF. CDR3 DNA: TGCAGTGCCAATACAGGGGATAACTATGGCTACACCTTC. The chain has TRBV20-1 and TRBJ1-2, with 7 bases fitting TRBD1. The germline V gene has CDR1 DFQATT and CDR2 SNEGSKA (reference sequence). This CDR3 spans 13 amino acids. V lost 6 bases and J lost 1; bases outside the gene matches: 5.

Of note for this clonotype: Likely a read error: the CDR3 ends without its conserved phenylalanine or tryptophan. The J gene is TRBJ2-3, the V gene TRBV9; D is perhaps TRBD2 (5 bases). The CDR3 is 15 amino acids. Per germline, CDR1 SGDLS and CDR2 YYNGEE. CDR3 in amino acids: CASSVVEGRTDTQYL. In DNA form, the CDR3 reads TGCGCCAGCAGCGTAGTAGAGGGAAGGACAGATACGCAGTATCTT.

The V call is TRBV24-1, the J call TRBJ1-1; 8 bases fit TRBD1. The CDR3 has 15 amino acids. The V gene end was trimmed by 4 bases and the J gene end by 5 bases; junction bases not matched to a gene: 8. The germline V gene encodes CDR1 KGHDR and CDR2 SFDVKD. CDR3 in amino acids: CATSDPGQGGTEAFF. In DNA, the CDR3 is TGTGCCACCAGTGACCCTGGACAGGGTGGGACTGAAGCTTTCTTT.

This clonotype has a handful of counts. V usage is TRBV4-2 and J usage is TRBJ2-1; D possibly corresponds to TRBD2 (6 bases). Germline loops: CDR1 LGHNA, CDR2 YNFKEQ. V was shortened by 0 bases and J by 1 base, with 13 bases between the two germline ends. CDR3 length: 17 residues. CDR3: CASSQDLEGRSYNEQFF. CDR3 DNA: TGTGCCAGCAGCCAAGATTTGGAGGGGCGTTCCTACAATGAGCAGTTCTTC.

As regards this clonotype: The conserved phenylalanine or tryptophan is not found at the CDR3 terminus, so this likely reflects a read error. The limits of the CDR3 on the DNA are not certain, so only TCRdb's listed CDR3 is given. The chain carries TRBV11-3 and TRBJ2-7. Germline V gives CDR1 SGHNT, CDR2 YENEEA. The CDR3 is made up of 12 amino acids, end residues included. The CDR3 spells CASSLDLATAYS.

This clonotype appeared many times. The rearrangement links TRBV29-1 to TRBJ1-1; a weak D match, TRBD1 (5 bases). Germline loops: CDR1 SQVTM, CDR2 ANQGSEA. This CDR3 is built from 12 residues. Trimming removed 8 bases at V and 1 base at J, with 11 bases between. The CDR3 is CSSTQGNTEAFF. DNA of the CDR3: TGCAGCTCGACGCAGGGGAACACTGAAGCTTTCTTT. Using reference TRBV29-1 and TRBJ1-1 for the parts outside the CDR3, the full variable domain is SAVISQKPSRDICQRGTSLTIQCQVDSQVTMMFWYRQQPGQSLTLIATANQGSEATYESGFVIDKFPISRPNLTFSTLTVSNMSPEDSSIYLCSSTQGNTEAFFGQGTRLTVV.

The CDR3 sequence is CASSLPSYEQYF. The CDR3 DNA follows: TGCGCCAGCAGCTTACCAAGCTACGAGCAGTACTTC. This rearrangement joins TRBV5-1 to TRBJ2-7; D gene ambiguous. The CDR3 is made up of 12 amino acids. Germline CDR1 reads SGHRS; CDR2 reads YFSETQ. The germline V and J ends were trimmed by 2 bases and 3 bases, with 6 bases remaining between them.

The chain links TRBV19 to TRBJ2-7; TRBD1 agrees at 9 bases. Germline V gene sequence: CDR1 LNHDA, CDR2 SQIVND (reference sequence). J lost 2 bases, V lost 2 bases, and 4 bases had no gene match. The CDR3 is 15 amino acids. The CDR3, as DNA: TGTGCCAGTAGTATATCGGGACAGGGCACCTACGAGCAGTACTTC. It codes for CASSISGQGTYEQYF.

The chain joins TRBV19 to TRBJ1-5, with D possibly TRBD1 on 5 matching bases. The ends were cut back, 4 bases at V and 9 bases at J, with 10 bases in the middle. There are 12 residues in the CDR3. Germline V gene lookup returns CDR1 LNHDA and CDR2 SQIVND (reference sequence). Written as DNA, the CDR3 is TGTGCCAGTAGTACAAGTCAGGGGCCCCAGCATTTT. Protein sequence: CASSTSQGPQHF.

This rearrangement joins TRBV19 to TRBJ1-6; maybe TRBD1 (6 bases). CDR1 and CDR2 (germline): LNHDA, SQIVND (reference sequence). CDR3 length: 16 amino acids. V shed 5 bases and J shed 11 bases, with 22 bases lying between them. Here the CDR3 reads CASSLPNGHREAPLHF. Here the CDR3 DNA reads TGTGCCAGTAGTCTCCCTAACGGGCACAGGGAGGCACCCCTCCACTTT.

CDR3 DNA: TGTGCCAGCAGCTTCTTGGGCGACACAGATACGCAGTATTTT. Amino acids: CASSFLGDTDTQYF. The J gene is TRBJ2-3, the V gene TRBV7-9, with D unresolved. The CDR3 has 14 residues. Trimming took off 3 bases at V and 2 bases at J, with 9 bases between the two ends. CDR1 is SEHNR and CDR2 is FQNEAQ in the germline V gene (reference sequence).

This clonotype was seen repeatedly, ten times or more. This chain uses TRBV29-1 with TRBJ2-3, with 13 nucleotides matching TRBD2. The CDR3 runs 16 residues. In germline, CDR1 is SQVTM, CDR2 ANQGSEA. V was clipped by 7 bases and J by 0 bases; unmatched bases: 7. The CDR3 DNA sequence: TGCAGCGCTTCCGGGACTAGCGGGACTAGCACAGATACGCAGTATTTT. Protein sequence: CSASGTSGTSTDTQYF.

At least ten counts were recorded for this clonotype. J is TRBJ2-6 and V is TRBV6-6; D ambiguous. Germline CDR1 and CDR2: MNHNY and SVGAGI (reference sequence). V lost 2 bases and J lost 0, with 5 bases in between. The CDR3 has 15 residues. Written as DNA, the CDR3 is TGTGCCAGCAGTTACGTATTCTCTGGGGCCAACGTCCTGACTTTC. Translated: CASSYVFSGANVLTF.